These 11 T cell receptor beta chains were all obtained from the same sample, sequenced in a study of blood T cell repertoires in COVID-19. Some clones are missing from TCRdb's copy, which holds only in-frame ones; the method was immunoSEQ multiplex PCR. The sample consists of about 180,000 clones, more than 75% of them appearing once. Material for sequencing was peripheral blood. Source of these receptors: a woman in her seventies with COVID-19, enrolled during active disease.

This chain links TRBV19 with TRBJ1-1; no clear D. Trimming took 3 bases from V and 0 from J, leaving 17 bases between them. The CDR3 has 17 residues. Germline-derived CDR1 and CDR2 are LNHDA and SQIVND (reference sequence). CDR3 amino acids: CASSIGPYRVMNTEAFF. The DNA of the CDR3 is TGTGCCAGTAGTATCGGTCCTTACAGAGTGATGAACACTGAAGCTTTCTTT.

The chain employs TRBV5-1 and TRBJ2-5; D call uncertain. Germline CDR1 reads SGHRS; CDR2 reads YFSETQ. V shed 0 bases and J shed 3 bases, with 6 bases lying between them. This CDR3 contains 13 residues. The CDR3: CASSLVSKETQYF. The CDR3 DNA reads as TGCGCCAGCAGCTTGGTGTCAAAAGAGACCCAGTACTTC.

This clone was observed once. Other nucleotide sequences in the sample specify the same CDR3. The genes are TRBV18 and TRBJ2-2, with a tentative D call TRBD2 (5 bases). The CDR3 consists of 16 residues. V gave up 6 bases and J gave up 0 bases, with 14 bases separating them. Per the germline V gene, CDR1 is KGHSH and CDR2 is LQKENI. DNA of the CDR3: TGTGCCAGCTCTCCTCTGGCGGGTTCGAACACCGGGGAGCTGTTTTTT. Protein product: CASSPLAGSNTGELFF.

The chain joins TRBV20-1 to TRBJ2-7; D is possibly TRBD2 (5 bases). CDR1 is DFQATT, CDR2 SNEGSKA, per germline (reference sequence). The CDR3 totals 10 residues. V was clipped by 6 bases and J by 6 bases, with 9 bases between them. CDR3 DNA sequence: TGCAGTGCAGAGAGGGTCGAGCAGTACTTC. Translation: CSAERVEQYF.

The rearrangement links TRBV4-1 to TRBJ2-3; D not resolved. Germline CDR1 reads MGHRA; CDR2 reads YSYEKL. This CDR3 contains 12 residues. V shed 3 bases and J shed 2 bases, with 3 bases lying between them. DNA for the CDR3: TGCGCCAGCAGCCATCTCACAGATACGCAGTATTTT. Its translation: CASSHLTDTQYF.

This clone was counted only a few times. The V call is TRBV7-9, the J call TRBJ2-1; no definite D call. V lost 5 bases to trimming and J lost 0 bases, with 11 bases between them. Germline V gene data show CDR1 as SEHNR and CDR2 as FQNEAQ (reference sequence). The CDR3 runs 15 residues. For the CDR3, the DNA is TGTGCCAGCAGCCGTACAGAGACCTCCTACAATGAGCAGTTCTTC. Residues: CASSRTETSYNEQFF.

This sequence joins TRBV11-2 and TRBJ2-7, with TRBD2 as a possible D gene (5 bases). This CDR3 has 14 residues. V was shortened by 2 bases and J by 2 bases, with 10 bases between the two germline ends. CDR1 and CDR2 from the germline V gene are SGHAT and FQNNGV. The DNA for the CDR3 is TGTGCCAGCAGCTTATGGCGGGCGCCCTACGAGCAGTACTTC. Its translation: CASSLWRAPYEQYF.

This clone was detected ten times or more. V usage is TRBV28 and J usage is TRBJ1-1, with D tentatively TRBD1 (5 bases). Trimming left V 9 bases short and J 6 bases short, with 20 bases between. Germline values: CDR1 MDHEN, CDR2 SYDVKM. The CDR3 runs 14 residues. CDR3 nucleotide sequence: TGTGCCAGTGAGAAGGGCGGGGGGATGGCTGAAGCTTTCTTT. It is translated as CASEKGGGMAEAFF. The full variable domain, its missing parts supplied by reference TRBV28 and TRBJ1-1, is DVKVTQSSRYLVKRTGEKVFLECVQDMDHENMFWYRQDPGLGLRLIYFSYDVKMKEKGDIPEGYSVSREKKERFSLILESASTNQTSMYLCASEKGGGMAEAFFGQGTRLTVV.

The rearrangement joins TRBV12-2 to TRBJ2-1; TRBD2, the D gene given by the table, was not confirmed from the DNA. TRBV12-2 is an annotated pseudogene. The CDR3 loop spans 19 amino acids. CDR3 amino acids: CASRLAMGLAGGRYNEQFF. In DNA, the CDR3 is TGTGCAAGTCGCTTAGCGATGGGACTAGCGGGAGGGAGGTACAATGAGCAGTTCTTC.

This clone was seen a few times. This chain connects TRBV6-1 to TRBJ1-5, with TRBD1 matching over 8 bases. Looked up from germline, CDR1 is MNHNS and CDR2 is SASEGT. V lost 2 bases to trimming and J lost 1 base; unmatched junction nucleotides: 13. The CDR3 is made up of 19 amino acids. CDR3 amino acids: CASSERAGGGRVSNQPQHF. The CDR3 region has the DNA TGTGCCAGCAGTGAAAGGGCAGGGGGCGGGAGGGTGAGCAATCAGCCCCAGCATTTT.

The V gene is TRBV5-5, the J gene TRBJ1-1, with D maybe TRBD1 (6 bases). The germline gives CDR1 SGHKS, CDR2 YYEKEE (reference sequence). The V and J ends lost 4 bases and 2 bases respectively, with 12 bases between them. This CDR3 is built from 14 residues. This CDR3 is CASSQRDTNTEAFF. Here the CDR3 DNA reads TGTGCCAGCAGCCAACGGGACACCAACACTGAAGCTTTCTTT. Based on the CDR3 plus reference TRBV5-5 and TRBJ1-1, the full variable domain is DAGVTQSPTHLIKTRGQQVTLRCSPISGHKSVSWYQQVLGQGPQFIFQYYEKEERGRGNFPDRFSARQFPNYSSELNVNALLLGDSALYLCASSQRDTNTEAFFGQGTRLTVV.